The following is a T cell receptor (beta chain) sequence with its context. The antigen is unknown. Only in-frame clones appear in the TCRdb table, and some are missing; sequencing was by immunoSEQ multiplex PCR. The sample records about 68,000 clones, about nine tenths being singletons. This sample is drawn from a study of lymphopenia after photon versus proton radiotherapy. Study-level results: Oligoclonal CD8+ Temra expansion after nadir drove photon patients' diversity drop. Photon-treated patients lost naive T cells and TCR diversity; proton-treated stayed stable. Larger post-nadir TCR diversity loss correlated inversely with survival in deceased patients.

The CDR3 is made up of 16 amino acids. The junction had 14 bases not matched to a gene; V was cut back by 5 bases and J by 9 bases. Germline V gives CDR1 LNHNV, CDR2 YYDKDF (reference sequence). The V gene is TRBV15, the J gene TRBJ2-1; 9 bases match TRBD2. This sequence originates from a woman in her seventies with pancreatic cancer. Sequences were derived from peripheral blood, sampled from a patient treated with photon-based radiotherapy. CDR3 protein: CATSGLGLALSPEQFF. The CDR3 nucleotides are TGTGCCACCAGCGGACTCGGACTAGCGTTATCTCCTGAGCAGTTCTTC.